This T cell receptor beta chain derives from a study of OX40 agonist ivuxolimab in advanced cancers. Germline V lookup: CDR1 WSHSY, CDR2 SAAADI. This CDR3 has 16 amino acids. The J segment lost 2 bases and the V segment lost 0 bases, leaving 6 bases of the junction unmatched. Sequenced by immunoSEQ multiplex PCR; TCRdb stores in-frame clones only, minus some. The data contain over 70,000 clones, approximately 90% of them singletons. The chain employs TRBV10-2 and TRBJ2-5, with 7 bases identical to TRBD2. The sample here was CD4+ or CD8+ T cells sorted from blood, taken in a trial of the OX40 agonist ivuxolimab. This TCR came from an adult with an advanced solid tumor such as melanoma, head and neck, liver or kidney cancer. CDR3 loop: CASSESPTGGQETQYF. The CDR3 DNA reads TGCGCCAGCAGTGAGTCCCCCACGGGAGGACAAGAGACCCAGTACTTC.